This TCR beta chain was documented in a study of T-cell memory formation after mild COVID-19 (dated by TCRdb to the early 2020s). Turning to the overall study: TCR sequence clusters from the two donors were largely donor specific. Two young, previously healthy adult volunteers, one female and one male, were included in the cohort. In a couple of donors, T-cell clones that expanded and contracted after mild COVID-19 were followed by sequencing TCRalpha and TCRbeta repertoires longitudinally.

This clonotype was observed a handful of times. This clone's antigen is unknown. Base quality data are lacking; no much larger clone is found one base away. Study-level results and caveats: Only a couple of mild cases were covered by the study, and larger cohorts that include severe cases with pre-infection samples were considered necessary. SARS-CoV-2 specificity of the second-wave clones peaking on day 37 was not confirmed. Contracting CD4+ clones were located mainly in the CM and EM memory subsets, whereas CD8+ clones were found to be enriched in EMRA. The detection of some responding clones in pre-infection memory suggests that pre-existing cross-reactive memory T cells joined the SARS-CoV-2 response. Clones that contracted from day 15 to 85 showed balanced CD4/CD8 phenotypes, whereas a second wave of clones that expanded from day 15 to 37 leaned towards CD4+.

TCRdb shows the sequencer as Illumina NovaSeq 6000. Using 5'RACE with constant-segment primers, TCRalpha and TCRbeta cDNA libraries were constructed, with sample barcodes and unique molecular identifiers added in the process. Trizol reagent was used to extract RNA from every sample. The libraries were amplified in two PCR steps, and the second step added a second sample barcode and Illumina TruSeq adapters. Sequencing of libraries was performed on an Illumina NovaSeq with 2 x 150 bp paired-end reads. In the paper's pipeline: Reads were demultiplexed and collapsed into UMI-guided consensus sequences with migec v1.2.7. Using mixcr v2.1.11, UMI consensuses were aligned to TRA and TRB V and J templates and then assembled into clonotypes. A clonotype was counted as expanded or contracted only when both edgeR and NoisET called the clonotype significant, with the noise models trained on biological replicates. edgeR calls used a false discovery rate-adjusted p below 0.01 and a log2 fold-change threshold of 1. As an exploratory analysis of dynamics, PCA with hierarchical clustering was applied to max-normalized trajectories of the 1000 most abundant clonotypes. Separately sequenced CD4+ and CD8+ repertoires were used to assign the CD4 or CD8 phenotype of responding clones. Starting from the raw public reads, TCRdb applied fastp trimming at Q25, assembled clones with MiXCR and retained in-frame beta chains. Rows with a matching CDR3 protein are joined into one entry that keeps the most common DNA and genes. These V and J calls derive from TCRdb rather than the authors' analysis. For this sample the table gives about 500,000 distinct CDR3 sequences, of which roughly 20% were detected only once. Around 13% of the sample is in the top ten clones.

Including cysteine and phenylalanine, the CDR3 has 13 amino acids. Only the CDR3 DNA is retained, 39 bases long and in frame from the first base. Looking up the germline V gene yields CDR1 SNHLY and CDR2 FYNNEI. Trimming removed 0 bases from V and 6 bases from J, leaving 8 bases between the germline ends. PBMCs were isolated by Ficoll-Paque density gradient centrifugation. The chain is made from TRBV2 and TRBJ1-1, with the D gene too uncertain to name. The clonotype originates from an adult woman who had mild COVID-19 (a few samples of this study predate the infection). The sample titles of this study are shuffled in the database, so cell type and time point are left out; the donor was told from shared clones. Sequencing was done on a sample of PBMCs or a T cell subset sorted from them (not recorded which). The encoded CDR3 is CASSEAESSEAFF. The nucleotide sequence is TGTGCCAGCAGTGAAGCGGAGAGCTCTGAAGCTTTCTTT.